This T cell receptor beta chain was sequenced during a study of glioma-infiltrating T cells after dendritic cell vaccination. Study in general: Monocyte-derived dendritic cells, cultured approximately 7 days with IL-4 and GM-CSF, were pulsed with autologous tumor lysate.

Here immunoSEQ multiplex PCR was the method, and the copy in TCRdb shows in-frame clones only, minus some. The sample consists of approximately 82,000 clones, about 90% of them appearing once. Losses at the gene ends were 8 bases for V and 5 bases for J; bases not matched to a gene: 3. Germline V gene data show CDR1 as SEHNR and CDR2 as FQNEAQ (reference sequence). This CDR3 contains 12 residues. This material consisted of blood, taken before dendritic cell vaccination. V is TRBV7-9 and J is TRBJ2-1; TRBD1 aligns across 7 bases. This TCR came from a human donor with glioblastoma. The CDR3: CASQGDHNEQFF. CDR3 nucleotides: TGTGCCAGCCAGGGGGATCACAATGAGCAGTTCTTC.